This TCR beta chain comes out of a study of HIV-infected patients and healthy controls. Study-wide background: By the second bleed, viral load was undetectable in about 70% of the 16 patients.

Reverse transcription used around 500 ng RNA and constant-region primers for alpha and beta. Each of the alpha and beta chains got its own library through chain-specific third strand synthesis with indices. A single primer pair per chain amplified all rearrangements, with per-molecule barcodes. TCRdb passed the 5' RACE reads through MiXCR, listing each CDR3 protein once. The table has some 9,000 distinct CDR3 sequences, more than 7% seen once. This clonotype was observed a few times. The repertoire came from unfractionated whole blood and reflected all unsorted peripheral T cells. Donors were HIV-infected adults who had not yet started antiretroviral therapy but were about to begin. This receptor was taken from an adult with HIV infection. The donor label of this sample is uncertain. Material: blood, obtained before antiretroviral therapy.

The CDR3 DNA reads TGCGCCAGCAGCAGACAATCGCAAGAGACCCAGTACTTC. It is translated as CASSRQSQETQYF. The chain has TRBV5-1 and TRBJ2-5; D uncertain. V was clipped by 4 bases and J by 2 bases, with 9 bases between them. Germline V lookup: CDR1 SGHRS, CDR2 YFSETQ. CDR3 length equals 13 residues.